Listed below are T cell receptor beta chains from one sample, sequenced in a study of blood T cell repertoires in COVID-19. Libraries were prepared by immunoSEQ multiplex PCR; TCRdb keeps only in-frame clonotypes and omits some of them. The table lists 260,000 or so clones, nearly 90% of them singletons. The material sequenced was peripheral blood. These receptor sequences come from a human donor in a cohort sampled during active COVID-19. Both conserved end residues are part of each CDR3. Fields, in order: D gene, clone size, CDR3 length, J gene, V gene, CDR3 protein, CDR3 DNA. The D gene is left open where the match is weak. Clone size, where shown, is once, few, many, or a class for clones that have expanded.

NA	NA	12	TRBJ2-7	TRBV3-1/TRBV3-2	CASSQDWYEQYF	TGTGCCAGCAGCCAGGACTGGTACGAGCAGTACTTC
TRBD1	NA	15	TRBJ2-5	TRBV24-1	CATSDPGQAQETQYF	TGTGCCACCAGTGATCCGGGACAGGCCCAAGAGACCCAGTACTTC
TRBD1	NA	18	TRBJ2-2	TRBV3-1/TRBV3-2	CASSQEGGQGVWTGELFF	TGTGCCAGCAGCCAAGAAGGCGGACAGGGGGTATGGACCGGGGAGCTGTTTTTT
TRBD1	many	13	TRBJ1-2	TRBV28	CASSPQGNYGYTF	TGTGCCAGCAGTCCACAGGGGAACTATGGCTACACCTTC
NA	NA	13	TRBJ1-2	TRBV5-1	CASSAGQNYGYTF	TGCGCCAGCAGCGCCGGACAGAACTATGGCTACACCTTC
TRBD2	once	16	TRBJ2-2	TRBV7-9	CASGSGGWLYTGELFF	TGTGCCAGCGGCAGCGGGGGGTGGTTGTACACCGGGGAGCTGTTTTTT
TRBD1	NA	17	TRBJ2-1	TRBV10-3	CAISEGLPGQGSWEQFF	TGTGCCATCAGTGAGGGACTACCGGGACAGGGGTCTTGGGAGCAGTTCTTC
TRBD1	NA	14	TRBJ1-5	TRBV30	CAWGQGAGNQPQHF	TGTGCCTGGGGACAGGGGGCGGGCAATCAGCCCCAGCATTTT
NA	NA	16	TRBJ1-1	TRBV4-3	CASSQVPRTANTEAFF	TGCGCCAGCAGCCAAGTCCCCCGGACAGCGAACACTGAAGCTTTCTTT
TRBD2	few	13	TRBJ2-1	TRBV10-2	CATSGGNYNEQFF	TGCGCCACTAGCGGGGGTAATTACAATGAGCAGTTCTTC
NA	NA	15	TRBJ2-1	TRBV21-1	CASLTSGRFGNEQFF	TGTGCCAGTCTCACTAGCGGGAGGTTCGGAAATGAGCAGTTCTTC
TRBD1	NA	14	TRBJ1-4	TRBV7-8	CASSFEGAREKLFF	TGTGCCAGCAGCTTCGAGGGGGCGCGGGAAAAACTGTTTTTT
NA	once	13	TRBJ2-7	TRBV7-2	CASSTWAGYEQYF	TGTGCCAGCAGTACGTGGGCGGGATACGAGCAGTACTTC
TRBD1	NA	15	TRBJ2-7	TRBV4-3	CASSPRTGGSYEQYF	TGCGCCAGCAGCCCGAGGACAGGGGGCTCCTACGAGCAGTACTTC
NA	NA	12	TRBJ2-5	TRBV5-6	CASSKTGETQYF	TGTGCCAGCAGCAAGACAGGAGAGACCCAGTACTTC
NA	NA	15	TRBJ1-1	TRBV7-9	CASIPDRFMNTEAFF	TGTGCCAGCATCCCCGACAGGTTTATGAACACTGAAGCTTTCTTT
TRBD1	NA	13	TRBJ1-2	TRBV6-5	CASSRTGNYGYTF	TGTGCCAGCAGCCGGACAGGGAACTATGGCTACACCTTC